This T cell receptor (beta chain) was sequenced during a study of blood T cell repertoires in COVID-19. Study at large: COVID-19 samples, acute and convalescent, were from the United States, Italy and Spain. T cells, B-cell-depleted T cells, or PBMCs supplied cDNA or gDNA.

In the original workflow: Reference gene primer amplification gave nucleated cell count estimates. Profiling relied on immunoSEQ multiplex PCR, and the TCRdb table lists in-frame clones only, not all of them. V and J calls and clone size come straight from that table; D and trimming were deduced from the DNA. In the table there are some 80,000 clones, roughly 85% of which are singletons. The CDR3 sequence is 15 residues long. V lost 0 bases, J lost 0 bases, and 6 bases lay in between. The V gene's germline CDR1 is SGHDT and CDR2 YYEEEE. The chain carries TRBV5-6 and TRBJ1-4; the D is unclear. The TCR originated in a woman in her seventies with acute or convalescent COVID-19. Sequenced material: peripheral blood. CDR3: CASSLGQTTNEKLFF. The DNA of the CDR3 is TGTGCCAGCAGCTTGGGACAAACAACTAATGAAAAACTGTTTTTT.